A single sample gave rise to the 3 T cell receptor beta chains below, sequenced in a study of post-analysis software for immune sequencing data. Whole-study findings and limits: TRBV5-6, TRBV5-1 and TRBV20-1 belonged to a set of a handful of TRBV segments that were more frequent in patients than controls.

Carried by the TCR beta cDNA libraries were unique molecular identifiers. TCRdb independently ran MiXCR on the PCR reads; one entry per CDR3 protein. The table has 450,000 to 700,000 distinct CDR3 sequences, roughly 45% seen once; the top ten hold under 2%. Their antigen targets remain unknown. The sample consisted of blood. These receptors all come from a girl under 18 with multiple sclerosis.

This clonotype has a handful of counts. The gene calls are TRBV12-3 or TRBV12-4 and TRBJ2-3; D is uncertain. Trimming took 3 bases from V and 3 from J, leaving 13 bases between them. The CDR3 has 15 amino acids. The CDR3 coding sequence is TGTGCCAGCAGTTTTGCGGCAGGAAATACAGATACGCAGTATTTT. It specifies CASSFAAGNTDTQYF.

This clonotype was seen a handful of times. V usage is TRBV4-1 and J usage is TRBJ1-2; D is unclear. Germline V gives CDR1 MGHRA, CDR2 YSYEKL. Deletions cut 1 base from V and 0 bases from J, with 9 bases between. This CDR3 has 15 amino acids. CDR3 DNA sequence: TGCGCCAGCAGCCAAGCAGACCTGACTAACTATGGCTACACCTTC. Residues: CASSQADLTNYGYTF.

The J gene is TRBJ1-2, the V gene TRBV12-3 or TRBV12-4, with TRBD1 identical over 7 bases. The CDR3 spans 13 residues. Trimming at V came to 6 bases and at J to 7 bases, leaving 8 bases not matched to a gene. CDR3 sequence: CASSRRQGAGYTF. CDR3 bases: TGTGCCAGCAGCCGTCGACAGGGAGCTGGCTACACCTTC.